This TCR beta chain was recovered during a study of cytomegalovirus exposure and HLA in healthy donors. Both 60 Vbeta primers and 13 Jbeta primers went into the PCR. Repertoires were generated with immunoSEQ multiplex PCR, while TCRdb's copy carries only in-frame clones and drops some. The data contain over 100,000 clones, approximately 8.9% of them singletons. The table lists this clone with a few counts. The antigen is undetermined. The CDR3 sequence is 14 residues long. The germline V gene has CDR1 MNHNY and CDR2 SVGAGI (reference sequence). V trimming: 2 bases; J trimming: 2 bases; junction bases outside the gene matches: 3. Those who donated were healthy bone marrow donors. General observations from the study: Most TCR sequences were seen very rarely across donors, but some public TCRs occurred in many. In a later analysis, donors in an Asian-associated ancestry cluster reportedly had fewer N-insertions in productive TCRs than the cohort mean.

This sequence originates from a woman aged 40 to 55 in good health and CMV-seropositive. This sequence joins TRBV6-6 and TRBJ2-7; 7 positions agree with TRBD1. Sequencing was done on a sample of PBMCs. CDR3 in amino acids: CASSYVQGAYEQYF. CDR3 nucleotide sequence: TGTGCCAGCAGTTACGTTCAGGGGGCCTACGAGCAGTACTTC.